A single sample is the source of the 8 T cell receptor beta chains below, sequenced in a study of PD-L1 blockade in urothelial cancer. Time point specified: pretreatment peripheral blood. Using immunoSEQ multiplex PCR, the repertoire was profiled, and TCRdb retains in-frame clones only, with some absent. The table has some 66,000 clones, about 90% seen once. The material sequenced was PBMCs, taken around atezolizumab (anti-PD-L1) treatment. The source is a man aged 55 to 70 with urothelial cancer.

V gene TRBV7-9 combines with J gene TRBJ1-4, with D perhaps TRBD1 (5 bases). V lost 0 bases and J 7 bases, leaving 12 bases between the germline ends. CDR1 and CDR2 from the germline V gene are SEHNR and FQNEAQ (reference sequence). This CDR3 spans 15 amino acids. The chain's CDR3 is CASSLAGGSGEKLFF. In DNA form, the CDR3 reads TGTGCCAGCAGCTTAGCGGGGGGGAGTGGTGAAAAACTGTTTTTT.

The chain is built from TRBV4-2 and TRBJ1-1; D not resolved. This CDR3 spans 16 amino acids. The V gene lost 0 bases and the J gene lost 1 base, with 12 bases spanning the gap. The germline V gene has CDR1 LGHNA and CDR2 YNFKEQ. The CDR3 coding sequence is TGTGCCAGCAGCCAAGATTTTTCCAGCGAGAACACTGAAGCTTTCTTT. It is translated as CASSQDFSSENTEAFF.

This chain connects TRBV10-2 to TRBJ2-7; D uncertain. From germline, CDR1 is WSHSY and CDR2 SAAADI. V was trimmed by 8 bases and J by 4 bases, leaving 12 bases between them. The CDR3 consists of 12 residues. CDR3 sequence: CASRLDSYEQYF. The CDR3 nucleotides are TGCGCCAGCCGACTTGACTCGTACGAGCAGTACTTC.

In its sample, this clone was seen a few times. The CDR3 DNA is TGTGCCAGCAGCTTAGCAGGGGCGAGCTTACGCACAGATACGCAGTATTTT. Encoded protein: CASSLAGASLRTDTQYF. The chain carries TRBV11-2 and TRBJ2-3, with a weak D call TRBD1 (6 bases). Germline CDR1 is SGHAT and CDR2 is FQNNGV. The CDR3 runs 17 residues. The ends were cut back, 1 base at V and 1 base at J, with 15 bases in the middle.

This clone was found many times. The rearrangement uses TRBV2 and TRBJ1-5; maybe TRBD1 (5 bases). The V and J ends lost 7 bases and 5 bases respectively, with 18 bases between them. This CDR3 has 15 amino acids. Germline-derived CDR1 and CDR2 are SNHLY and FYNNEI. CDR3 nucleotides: TGTGCCAGCACCGCAGGGTACGGTTCGGATCAGCCCCAGCATTTT. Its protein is CASTAGYGSDQPQHF.

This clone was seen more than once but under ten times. The CDR3 region has the DNA TGTGCCAGCAGTCCAGGACAGCCGTATGGCTACACCTTC. Amino acids: CASSPGQPYGYTF. This chain connects TRBV28 to TRBJ1-2, with D possibly TRBD1 on 6 matching bases. There are 13 residues in the CDR3. Germline V gene lookup returns CDR1 MDHEN and CDR2 SYDVKM. The V and J ends lost 5 bases and 5 bases respectively, with 12 bases between them.

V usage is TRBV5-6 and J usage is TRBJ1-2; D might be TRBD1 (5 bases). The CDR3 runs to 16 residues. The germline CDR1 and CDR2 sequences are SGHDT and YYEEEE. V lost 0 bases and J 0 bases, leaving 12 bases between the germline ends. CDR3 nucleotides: TGTGCCAGCAGCTTGGCTAGGCAGGGTCCTAACTATGGCTACACCTTC. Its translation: CASSLARQGPNYGYTF.

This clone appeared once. CDR3 residues: CSVAGFGTQETQYF. The DNA for the CDR3 is TGCAGCGTCGCAGGGTTTGGGACACAAGAGACCCAGTACTTC. This chain uses TRBV29-1 with TRBJ2-5; TRBD1 might be the D (6 bases). The CDR3 extends over 14 amino acids. Trimming took off 6 bases at V and 2 bases at J, with 16 bases between the two ends. The germline CDR1 and CDR2 sequences are SQVTM and ANQGSEA.